Each of the 26 T cell receptor beta chains below was sequenced from the same sample in a study of patients and donors after allogeneic stem cell transplantation. One entry per CDR3 protein, called by TCRdb with MiXCR from the RT-PCR reads. The table lists about 400,000 distinct CDR3 sequences, 16% of them singletons. Sequenced material: blood, either unsorted or a sorted T cell fraction (not recorded which). These TCRs come from a human donor who was either an allogeneic HSCT recipient or a stem cell or donor lymphocyte infusion donor (not recorded which). It is not recorded whose cells these are; they may come from a transplant donor.

CDR3 region: CASSLDWVTEAFF. CDR3 nucleotide sequence: TGTGCCAGCAGCTTAGACTGGGTAACTGAAGCTTTCTTT. V gene TRBV7-8 combines with J gene TRBJ1-1; the D is unclear. This CDR3 is built from 13 residues. V was trimmed by 1 base and J by 5 bases, leaving 8 bases between them. Germline values: CDR1 SGHVS, CDR2 FQNEAQ.

This clonotype was seen a few times. V usage is TRBV18 and J usage is TRBJ1-1; no clear D gene. Germline-derived CDR1 and CDR2 are KGHSH and LQKENI. This CDR3 comprises 14 residues. Trimming shortened V by 1 base and J by 3 bases, and 9 bases separated the two germline ends. The CDR3 DNA reads as TGTGCCAGCTCACCACTTAGGCAGTACACTGAAGCTTTCTTT. Translated, it gives CASSPLRQYTEAFF.

This chain joins TRBV7-2 and TRBJ2-5; TRBD2 matches at 8 bases. There are 14 residues in the CDR3. V gave up 3 bases and J gave up 6 bases; unmatched junction bases: 6. Looked up from germline, CDR1 is SGHTA and CDR2 is FQGNSA. CDR3 protein: CASSFPGGGKTQYF. In DNA form, the CDR3 reads TGTGCCAGCAGCTTCCCCGGGGGGGGGAAGACCCAGTACTTC.

The chain recombines TRBV9 with TRBJ2-1; no firm D call. Trimming took 2 bases from V and 5 from J, leaving 11 bases between them. CDR1 and CDR2 from the germline V gene are SGDLS and YYNGEE. The CDR3 length is 14 residues. CDR3 coding DNA: TGTGCCAGCAGCGTTTTGGGTGCTGACAATGAGCAGTTCTTC. It yields the protein CASSVLGADNEQFF.

This clonotype was seen more than once but under ten times. V and J are TRBV7-9 and TRBJ1-4; 10 nucleotides align to TRBD1. The CDR3 has 15 residues. CDR1 and CDR2 from the germline V gene are SEHNR and FQNEAQ (reference sequence). V lost 3 bases to trimming and J lost 6 bases; unmatched junction nucleotides: 4. CDR3 sequence: CASSFQGQGDEKLFF. The CDR3 region has the DNA TGTGCCAGCAGCTTCCAAGGACAGGGGGATGAAAAACTGTTTTTT.

The chain combines TRBV11-2 with TRBJ1-1, with D possibly TRBD1 on 5 matching bases. V was pared by 1 base and J by 5 bases, with 17 bases between. Germline V CDR1 and CDR2: SGHAT, FQNNGV. This CDR3 is 16 amino acids long. This CDR3 is CASSLAVQQGRTEAFF. The CDR3, as DNA: TGTGCCAGCAGCTTAGCGGTCCAGCAGGGTCGGACTGAAGCTTTCTTT.

This clonotype was found a few times. CDR3 protein: CASSLMVLVTGEQFF. CDR3 nucleotide sequence: TGTGCCAGCAGCTTAATGGTATTGGTAACAGGGGAGCAGTTCTTC. This chain links TRBV7-8 with TRBJ2-1; the D gene is possibly TRBD1 (6 bases). Germline loops: CDR1 SGHVS, CDR2 FQNEAQ. V lost 2 bases and J 10 bases, leaving 18 bases between the germline ends. CDR3 size: 15 residues.

This chain links TRBV7-6 with TRBJ1-2; maybe TRBD1 (5 bases). This CDR3 is 18 amino acids long. V was cut by 1 base and J by 4 bases, with 22 bases left in between. Germline assignment: CDR1 SGHVS and CDR2 FNYEAQ. DNA for the CDR3: TGTGCCAGCAGCTTAGATGCAGGGTCCCCCGGGCGGGGCTATGGCTACACCTTC. Encoded protein: CASSLDAGSPGRGYGYTF.

This clonotype was detected only a few times. The CDR3 sequence: CASSQDRGFFSGNTIYF. In nucleotides, the CDR3 is TGCGCCAGCAGCCAGGACAGGGGGTTTTTTTCCGGAAACACCATATATTTT. V and J are TRBV5-1 and TRBJ1-3, with 10 bases identical to TRBD1. The CDR3 spans 17 residues. With 4 bases clipped from V and 4 bases from J, the junction kept 11 bases outside the gene matches. CDR1 SGHRS and CDR2 YFSETQ come from the germline V gene.

This clonotype was seen repeatedly, ten times or more. The chain employs TRBV25-1 and TRBJ2-1; 10 bases match TRBD1. The CDR3 runs 14 residues. Per germline, CDR1 MGHDK and CDR2 SYGVNS. The J segment lost 8 bases and the V segment lost 1 base, leaving 2 bases of the junction unmatched. The CDR3 nucleotides are TGTGCCAGCAGTGAATGGGGACAGGGGTATGAGCAGTTCTTC. Its translation is CASSEWGQGYEQFF.

This clonotype occurred a few times. V usage is TRBV15 and J usage is TRBJ2-5; a weak D match, TRBD1 (6 bases). This CDR3 has 15 amino acids. CDR1 and CDR2 (germline): LNHNV, YYDKDF (reference sequence). V was cut by 3 bases and J by 2 bases, with 13 bases left in between. CDR3 protein: CATSRRTVQQETQYF. DNA of the CDR3: TGTGCCACCAGCAGGAGGACAGTACAACAAGAGACCCAGTACTTC.

This clonotype was counted only a few times. The CDR3 is CASSQDLAKRNEQFF. CDR3 DNA sequence: TGTGCCAGCAGCCAAGATCTCGCAAAGAGGAATGAGCAGTTCTTC. The chain employs TRBV3-1 and TRBJ2-1, with D hard to call. The CDR3 totals 15 residues. Germline V lookup: CDR1 LGHDT, CDR2 YNNKEL (reference sequence). V gave up 0 bases and J gave up 7 bases, with 13 bases separating them.

The rearrangement joins TRBV7-9 to TRBJ2-1, with 13 nucleotides matching TRBD2. The CDR3 extends over 17 amino acids. CDR1 SEHNR and CDR2 FQNEAQ come from the germline V gene (reference sequence). J gave up 6 bases and V 4 bases, and 9 bases lay outside the gene matches. Written as DNA, the CDR3 is TGTGCCAGCAGCTACACTAGCGGGAGGGCCAGGGGCAATGAGCAGTTCTTC. Translated, it gives CASSYTSGRARGNEQFF. Supplemented by reference TRBV7-9 and TRBJ2-1, the full variable domain reads DTGVSQNPRHKITKRGQNVTFRCDPISEHNRLYWYRQTLGQGPEFLTYFQNEAQLEKSRLLSDRFSAERPKGSFSTLEIQRTEQGDSAMYLCASSYTSGRARGNEQFFGPGTRLTVL.

This clonotype has just a few counts. The chain combines TRBV7-6 with TRBJ2-5, with 12 bases matching TRBD2. The CDR3 totals 15 residues. Germline CDR1 is SGHVS and CDR2 is FNYEAQ. Losses at the gene ends were 5 bases for V and 4 bases for J; bases not matched to a gene: 5. This CDR3 is CASSLSGLAGETQYF. The CDR3 coding sequence is TGTGCCAGCAGCCTCTCGGGACTAGCGGGAGAGACCCAGTACTTC.

The chain uses TRBV20-1 and TRBJ2-7, with 10 positions matching TRBD2. J lost 6 bases, V lost 3 bases, and 8 bases had no gene match. The CDR3 runs 14 residues. Germline CDR1 is DFQATT and CDR2 is SNEGSKA (reference sequence). CDR3 in DNA: TGCAGTGCTAGGACCCTAGCGGGAGTCTCCGAGCAGTACTTC. It encodes CSARTLAGVSEQYF.

V is TRBV7-9 and J is TRBJ1-1; 7 nucleotides align to TRBD1. Trimming took 5 bases from V and 6 from J; bases not matched to a gene: 6. The CDR3 loop spans 13 amino acids. CDR1 is SEHNR and CDR2 is FQNEAQ in the germline V gene (reference sequence). The CDR3 here is CASSPSGGAEAFF. CDR3 bases: TGTGCCAGCAGCCCTTCAGGGGGGGCTGAAGCTTTCTTT.

The table lists this clonotype with a few counts. CDR3 nucleotides: TGTGCCAGCAGCGCCCCCGGCCTGGCGGGAGGTAATGAGCAGTTCTTC. This translates into CASSAPGLAGGNEQFF. The chain couples TRBV7-3 to TRBJ2-1; the match to TRBD2 covers 8 bases. The CDR3 consists of 16 residues. V lost 5 bases, J lost 7 bases, and 13 bases stayed unmatched. Germline CDR1 and CDR2: SGHTA and FQGTGA.

The table lists this clonotype with many counts. The CDR3 sequence is CASSQDYGDTQYF. The CDR3 region has the DNA TGCGCCAGCAGCCAAGATTACGGAGATACGCAGTATTTT. The chain couples TRBV4-3 to TRBJ2-3; the D is unclear. This CDR3 region has 13 residues. The germline V and J ends were trimmed by 0 bases and 5 bases, with 6 bases remaining between them. Germline values: CDR1 LGHNA, CDR2 YSLEER.

The chain joins TRBV6-2 or TRBV6-3 to TRBJ2-3; 7 positions match TRBD2. V lost 2 bases, J lost 7 bases, and 12 bases stayed unmatched. Germline lookup yields CDR1 MNHEY and CDR2 SVGEGT. The CDR3 totals 16 residues. The CDR3 DNA reads TGTGCCAGCAGTTACACTTTCGCGGGAGCCGAATATACGCAGTATTTT. This encodes CASSYTFAGAEYTQYF.

V gene TRBV6-2 or TRBV6-3 combines with J gene TRBJ2-1, with a tentative D call TRBD1 (6 bases). The CDR3 consists of 16 residues. Trimming removed 0 bases from V and 7 bases from J, with 16 bases in between. Looked up from germline, CDR1 is MNHEY and CDR2 is SVGEGT. The CDR3 here is CASSYSTGSVGNEQFF. The CDR3 nucleotides are TGTGCCAGCAGTTACTCGACAGGATCCGTTGGTAATGAGCAGTTCTTC.

This clonotype was observed a handful of times. J is TRBJ1-2 and V is TRBV7-9, with 9 bases fitting TRBD1. There are 14 residues in the CDR3. Germline CDR1 is SEHNR and CDR2 is FQNEAQ (reference sequence). V shed 8 bases, J shed 8 bases, and the junction held 12 bases outside the gene matches. Here the CDR3 DNA reads TGTGCCAGCGACAGGGGGGGCACTTTTCGCGGCTACACCTTC. Protein: CASDRGGTFRGYTF.

This clonotype was observed a few times. The genes are TRBV20-1 and TRBJ2-2; tentative D call: TRBD2 (6 bases). V lost 5 bases and J lost 6, with 13 bases in between. This CDR3 region has 13 residues. Germline values: CDR1 DFQATT, CDR2 SNEGSKA (reference sequence). The CDR3 DNA reads as TGCAGTGCTTCGGTTCCGGGGGCCGGGGAGCTGTTTTTT. Residues: CSASVPGAGELFF.

This chain joins TRBV6-4 and TRBJ2-5, with 9 bases lining up with TRBD2. V dropped 4 bases and J dropped 4; count of bases not matched to a gene: 4. From germline, CDR1 is MRHNA and CDR2 SNTAGT. CDR3 length: 14 residues. The CDR3 DNA is TGTGCCAGCAGTGGGACTAGCGTTCGAGAGACCCAGTACTTC. This codes for CASSGTSVRETQYF.

In this sample, this clonotype turned up a few times. The J gene is TRBJ1-2, the V gene TRBV4-3, with unresolved D. Trimming left V 1 base short and J 4 bases short, with 13 bases between. The CDR3 loop spans 15 amino acids. Germline V CDR1 and CDR2: LGHNA, YSLEER. CDR3 sequence: CASSQVILGGYGYTF. In nucleotides, the CDR3 is TGCGCCAGCAGCCAAGTAATCCTGGGCGGCTATGGCTACACCTTC.

This clonotype occurred a few times. This CDR3 reads CASSMGPFNYGYTF. CDR3 nucleotide sequence: TGTGCCAGCAGTATGGGACCCTTTAACTATGGCTACACCTTC. V usage is TRBV27 and J usage is TRBJ1-2; the D gene is possibly TRBD1 (5 bases). Trimming cost V 5 bases and J 1 base, with 11 bases left between them. The CDR3 spans 14 residues. Germline V lookup: CDR1 MNHEY, CDR2 SMNVEV (reference sequence).

This clonotype was counted only a few times. The rearrangement joins TRBV15 to TRBJ2-7; D is possibly TRBD1 or TRBD2 (5 bases each). Trimming removed 5 bases at V and 1 base at J, with 9 bases between. Germline V gene lookup returns CDR1 LNHNV and CDR2 YYDKDF (reference sequence). This CDR3 is built from 13 residues. The CDR3, as DNA: TGTGCCACCAGCGGGGGACGGTCCTACGAGCAGTACTTC. It yields the protein CATSGGRSYEQYF.